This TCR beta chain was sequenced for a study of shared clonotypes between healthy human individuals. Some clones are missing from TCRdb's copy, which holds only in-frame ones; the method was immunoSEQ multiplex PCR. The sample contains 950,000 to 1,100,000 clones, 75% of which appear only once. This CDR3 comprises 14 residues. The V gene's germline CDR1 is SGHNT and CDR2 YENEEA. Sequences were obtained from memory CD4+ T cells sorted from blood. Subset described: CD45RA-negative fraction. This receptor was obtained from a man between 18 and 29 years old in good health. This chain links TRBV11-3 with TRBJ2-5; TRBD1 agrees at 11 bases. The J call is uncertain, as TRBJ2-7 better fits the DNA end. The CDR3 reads CASSFTGTGGEQYF. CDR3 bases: TGTGCCAGCAGCTTCACCGGGACAGGGGGCGAGCAGTACTTC.